Listed below are T cell receptor beta chains from one sample, sequenced in a study of identical twins. One entry per CDR3 protein, called by TCRdb with MiXCR from the 5' RACE reads. The sample lists approximately 620,000 distinct CDR3 sequences, over 8.5% seen once, with 0.98% in the top ten. This same sample was also taken into another study, of yellow fever vaccine responses in identical twins.

Material: PBMCs. The receptors come from a woman in her late teens or twenties in good health. Each CDR3 is given with its conserved first and last residue. Each record gives: clone size, J gene, V gene, D gene, CDR3 DNA, CDR3 protein. D genes are given only for firm matches. The listing skips clone size in some rows; elsewhere it reads once, few, many or a size class.

>NA|TRBJ2-4|TRBV6-5|NA
TGTGCCAGCAGTTACTCGATAAATTTAGCCAAAAACATTCAGTACTTC
CASSYSINLAKNIQYF
>NA|TRBJ2-2|TRBV12-1|NA
TGTGCCAGCAGCACACCGGGACAGAACACCGGGGAGCTGTTTTTT
CASSTPGQNTGELFF
>NA|TRBJ2-7|TRBV6-2/TRBV6-3|TRBD2
TGTGCCAGCAGTAAAGGGACTAGCGGGAGCAACGAGCAGTACTTC
CASSKGTSGSNEQYF
>NA|TRBJ2-7|TRBV11-2|NA
TGTGCCAGCGGCCGGGGGTACGTCTACGAGCAGTACTTC
CASGRGYVYEQYF
>few|TRBJ2-1|TRBV5-6|NA
TGTGCCAGCACCTCACGGGGCGGGATCCTCAATGAGCAGTTCTTC
CASTSRGGILNEQFF
>few|TRBJ2-3|TRBV2|NA
TGTGCCAGCAGTGGCTGGAGCACAGATACGCAGTATTTT
CASSGWSTDTQYF
>many|TRBJ2-1|TRBV28|TRBD2
TGTGCCAGCAGTTCACTTTTGGCGGGAGAACTAGGTGAGCAGTTCTTC
CASSSLLAGELGEQFF
>NA|TRBJ2-1|TRBV11-3|TRBD2
TGTGCCAGCAGCTTAGGGGAGGGCCAGTCAAATGAGCAGTTCTTC
CASSLGEGQSNEQFF
>NA|TRBJ2-5|TRBV2|TRBD2
TGTGCCAGCAGTCGAACGGGACTAGCGGGGGAACCGCAAGAGACCCAGTACTTC
CASSRTGLAGEPQETQYF
>NA|TRBJ2-7|TRBV27|NA
TGTGCCAGCAGTACGGACAGCTACTCCTACGAGCAGTACTTC
CASSTDSYSYEQYF
>many|TRBJ2-1|TRBV5-1|NA
TGCGCCAGCAGCTCTAGAGGGGGGATGGCGCAGTTCTTC
CASSSRGGMAQFF
>many|TRBJ2-1|TRBV5-1|NA
TGCGCCAGCAGCTTGGGTCCTCCCGACGTTGAGCAGTTCTTC
CASSLGPPDVEQFF
>few|TRBJ2-7|TRBV7-9|TRBD1
TGTGCCAGCAGCTTAGAGTGGGGACAGTCCTACGAGCAGTACTTC
CASSLEWGQSYEQYF
>NA|TRBJ2-3|TRBV11-2|NA
TGTGCCAGCAGCTTAGATCTAGAAATAAGCACAGATACGCAGTATTTT
CASSLDLEISTDTQYF
>NA|TRBJ2-5|TRBV20-1|TRBD1
TGCAGTGCTAGAGACGATTATGGGACAGGACAGGAGACCCAGTACTTC
CSARDDYGTGQETQYF
>NA|TRBJ2-7|TRBV28|NA
TGTGCCAGCAGTCCTCCATCCTTCGGCAGCTTCTACTACGAGCAGTACTTC
CASSPPSFGSFYYEQYF
>many|TRBJ2-4|TRBV7-2|TRBD1
TGTGCCAGCAGCTTAGGGGACAGGGGGCAGTTGGCCATTCAGTACTTC
CASSLGDRGQLAIQYF
>NA|TRBJ2-2|TRBV7-9|TRBD1
TGTGCCAGCAGCACCTCGACAGGGGCGCGCACCGGGGAGCTGTTTTTT
CASSTSTGARTGELFF
>NA|TRBJ2-1|TRBV3-1|NA
TGTGCCAGCAGCCAAGATTCTTGGGCTGAGCAGTTCTTC
CASSQDSWAEQFF
>many|TRBJ2-3|TRBV7-2|TRBD2
TGTGCCAGCAGCTTACTCCGACTAGCTCCAGATACGCAGTATTTT
CASSLLRLAPDTQYF
>few|TRBJ2-7|TRBV28|NA
TGTGCCAGCAGTTTACGGAGGCACGAGCAGTACTTC
CASSLRRHEQYF
>many|TRBJ2-1|TRBV5-1|NA
TGCGCCAGCAGGGCCAGGCGGCCTTACAATGAGCAGTTCTTC
CASRARRPYNEQFF
>many|TRBJ2-3|TRBV5-1|NA
TGCGCCAGCAGCTTGAGGCTAGGGGCCGGCACGCAGTATTTT
CASSLRLGAGTQYF
>many|TRBJ2-2|TRBV5-1|NA
TGCGCCAGCAGCTTTTCAGGAGCCACCGGGGAGCTGTTTTTT
CASSFSGATGELFF
>NA|TRBJ2-3|TRBV20-1|TRBD2
TGCAGTGCTGAGAAATTTACCGGGACTAGTTCCCCCCCTGACCTCGATACGCAGTATTTT
CSAEKFTGTSSPPDLDTQYF
>NA|TRBJ1-1|TRBV6-5|NA
TGTGCCAGCAGTTACTTCCCGGGCACTGAAGCTTTCTTT
CASSYFPGTEAFF
>few|TRBJ2-2|TRBV5-1|TRBD1
TGCGCCAGCAGCAGGATACCGGGACAGGCGGACACCGGGGAGCTGTTTTTT
CASSRIPGQADTGELFF
>few|TRBJ2-5|TRBV6-1|NA
TGTGCCAGCAGGGACCCGGGGACACGGAAACGGGAGACCCAGTACTTC
CASRDPGTRKRETQYF
>NA|TRBJ2-3|TRBV6-1|TRBD1
TGTGCCAGCAGTCGGACCCGGGACAGTAGCACAGATACGCAGTATTTT
CASSRTRDSSTDTQYF
>few|TRBJ2-1|TRBV5-1|NA
TGCGCCAGCAGCTTCCCTAGGGAAAGCTCCTACAATGAGCAGTTCTTC
CASSFPRESSYNEQFF
>many|TRBJ2-2|TRBV5-1|NA
TGCGCCAGCAGCTTGGATTTTTGGACCGGGGAGCTGTTTTTT
CASSLDFWTGELFF
>NA|TRBJ2-1|TRBV10-2|TRBD1
TGCGCCAGCAGTGAGCCGGGGACAGGGGCCTACAATGAGCAGTTCTTC
CASSEPGTGAYNEQFF
>NA|TRBJ1-1|TRBV27|NA
TGTGCCAGCAGTTTGGAGACAGCGTACATGAACACTGAAGCTTTCTTT
CASSLETAYMNTEAFF
>NA|TRBJ2-2|TRBV6-1|TRBD1
TGTGCCAGCAGCCTTAGACAGGGACGCCCGGAGCTGTTTTTT
CASSLRQGRPELFF
>NA|TRBJ2-7|TRBV14|NA
TGTGCCAGCAGCCAAACTAGCCCTCACGAGCAGTACTTC
CASSQTSPHEQYF
>many|TRBJ2-6|TRBV12-3/TRBV12-4|NA
TGTGCCAGCAGTAAAGACGGTGGGGCCAACGTCCTGACTTTC
CASSKDGGANVLTF
>few|TRBJ2-1|TRBV29-1|NA
TGCAGCAGTCGCTCCTACAATGAGCAGTTCTTC
CSSRSYNEQFF
>many|TRBJ2-5|TRBV12-3/TRBV12-4|NA
TGTGCCAGTGGGTCTAGGGAAGAGACCCAGTACTTC
CASGSREETQYF
>few|TRBJ2-1|TRBV24-1|NA
TGTGCCACCAGTGGTATACAGGACCGAGATGAGCAGTTCTTC
CATSGIQDRDEQFF
>few|TRBJ2-7|TRBV6-1|TRBD1
TGTGCCAGCAGCAGATCGGGACAGGGATACTCCTACGAGCAGTACTTC
CASSRSGQGYSYEQYF